The clone carrying this T cell receptor beta chain occurred a few times. Alongside a J-beta primer mix, a sample-barcoded 5' primer served in a second PCR lasting about 7 to 11 cycles. MiXCR was run by TCRdb on the 5' RACE reads, yielding one entry per CDR3 protein. The sample contains approximately 780,000 distinct CDR3 sequences, roughly 24% of which appear only once. These data originate in a study of blood T cells in healthy people across ages. This CDR3 comprises 13 residues. Trimming stripped 0 bases from V and 10 bases from J, with 10 bases between. Germline V gene data show CDR1 as LNHNV and CDR2 as YYDKDF (reference sequence). The data also belong to a second study, concerning T cells of mothers and their children.

The receptor was isolated from a boy younger than 18 in good health. Sequenced: blood. The chain couples TRBV15 to TRBJ2-1; perhaps TRBD2 as D (6 bases). CDR3 DNA: TGTGCCACCAGCAGAGATGGGGGGACCGAGCAGTTCTTC. Translating gives CATSRDGGTEQFF.